This T cell receptor beta chain emerged from a study of a mutant IDH1 vaccine in newly diagnosed glioma. Turning to the study itself: The study gave patients eight vaccinations in weeks 1, 3, 5, 7, 11, 15, 19, 23. Beginning 4-6 weeks after radiotherapy alone, or with temozolomide cycles, vaccination took place. Antecedent treatment encompassed radiotherapy, temozolomide, or their combination; the majority received both.

The CDR3 is 16 residues long. Germline V gene data show CDR1 as ENHRY and CDR2 as SYGVKD. The ends were cut back, 4 bases at V and 1 base at J, with 13 bases in the middle. The time point: week 5, during vaccination. Doses of 300 ug of mutant IDH1 20-mer peptide were given with topical imiquimod. In the case of this clone: Antigen: not known.

Here immunoSEQ multiplex PCR was the method, and the copy in TCRdb shows in-frame clones only, minus some. The table includes tens of thousands of clones, more than 85% detected once. Findings and limits, study-wide: In approximately 92% of patients, immune responses induced by the vaccine occurred.

The origin of this receptor is a woman aged 50 to 65 with glioma. V and J are TRBV10-3 and TRBJ2-2; TRBD2 is a possible D gene (5 bases). The sequences come from PBMCs, collected from a glioma patient whose treatment included an IDH1 peptide vaccine. The CDR3 spells CAISGGVSVNTGELFF. CDR3 nucleotide sequence: TGTGCCATCAGTGGCGGTGTTAGCGTGAACACCGGGGAGCTGTTTTTT.